This T cell receptor beta chain was recovered during a study of T cell repertoires in cytomegalovirus infection. TCRdb re-called the reads with MiXCR, one entry per CDR3 protein. The sample lists roughly 200,000 distinct CDR3 sequences; about 18% were seen once. This CDR3 is built from 13 residues. Germline V gene lookup returns CDR1 SGHAT and CDR2 FQNNGV. V lost 7 bases and J 6 bases, leaving 16 bases between the germline ends. The sample comprised CD8+ T cells from PBMCs. The V gene is TRBV11-2, the J gene TRBJ2-7; maybe TRBD2 (6 bases). This receptor was obtained from a human donor in good health (CMV status not recorded). Some clones in this sample may be carry-over from other donors' samples. This CDR3 reads CASTALRRGEQYF. The CDR3, as DNA: TGTGCCAGCACCGCACTCAGGAGGGGCGAGCAGTACTTC.